What follows are 28 T cell receptor beta chains derived from one specimen sequenced in a study of T-cell reconstitution after alpha-beta-depleted transplantation in children. Unique molecular identifiers featured in how the TCRbeta library was prepared. TCRdb ran MiXCR on the PCR reads and lists one entry per CDR3 protein. The table records fewer than 750,000 distinct CDR3 sequences, around 27% of them present only once. Sequencing used PBMCs, obtained before TCRalphabeta/CD19-depleted stem cell transplant. These receptors originate from a boy under two years old with Wiskott-Aldrich syndrome, due to receive a stem cell transplant.

This clonotype was observed once. The V call is TRBV7-6, the J call TRBJ2-1; a possible D gene is TRBD2 (5 bases). CDR3 size: 16 residues. Germline assignment: CDR1 SGHVS and CDR2 FNYEAQ. V was trimmed by 5 bases and J by 1 base, leaving 15 bases between them. CDR3 amino acids: CASSPMGSSSYNEQFF. The DNA for the CDR3 is TGTGCCAGCAGCCCCATGGGGAGCTCATCCTACAATGAGCAGTTCTTC.

The rearrangement joins TRBV5-1 to TRBJ1-5; D unclear. V was trimmed by 5 bases and J by 6 bases, leaving 15 bases between them. The CDR3 runs 14 residues. CDR1 and CDR2 (germline): SGHRS, YFSETQ. The CDR3 DNA sequence: TGCGCCAGCAGGGTCCGAGGGCGGAGTCAGCCCCAGCATTTT. Translated, it gives CASRVRGRSQPQHF.

This clonotype was seen a few times. Here the CDR3 reads CASSLGGYGAMNTEAFF. CDR3 bases: TGTGCCAGCAGCTTGGGCGGGTATGGGGCGATGAACACTGAAGCTTTCTTT. The chain uses TRBV5-5 and TRBJ1-1; a weak D match, TRBD1 (5 bases). Germline CDR1 SGHKS, CDR2 YYEKEE (reference sequence). V was trimmed by 0 bases and J by 0 bases, leaving 15 bases between them. The CDR3 has 17 residues.

The chain combines TRBV9 with TRBJ2-1; possibly TRBD1 for D (5 bases). The CDR3 runs to 14 residues. CDR1 and CDR2 from the germline V gene are SGDLS and YYNGEE. Trimming took off 0 bases at V and 6 bases at J, with 10 bases between the two ends. The CDR3 DNA reads as TGTGCCAGCAGCGTAGACTGGGGCGGCAATGAGCAGTTCTTC. Translated, it gives CASSVDWGGNEQFF. The complete variable domain, with remaining parts taken from reference TRBV9 and TRBJ2-1, reads DSGVTQTPKHLITATGQRVTLRCSPRSGDLSVYWYQQSLDQGLQFLIQYYNGEERAKGNILERFSAQQFPDLHSELNLSSLELGDSALYFCASSVDWGGNEQFFGPGTRLTVL.

This clonotype has just a few counts. The chain carries TRBV29-1 and TRBJ2-1; TRBD2 agrees at 10 bases. The ends lost 2 bases at V and 8 bases at J; junction bases unmatched: 15. Germline V gene data show CDR1 as SQVTM and CDR2 as ANQGSEA. The CDR3 totals 17 residues. CDR3 sequence (DNA): TGCAGCGTTGAAATTAATGGGGCTAGCGGGAGATCGTATGAGCAGTTCTTC. Translated, it gives CSVEINGASGRSYEQFF.

This CDR3 reads CASSIAQQGGVAKNIQYF. In DNA form, the CDR3 reads TGCGCCAGCAGCATCGCCCAACAGGGTGGGGTGGCCAAAAACATTCAGTACTTC. This sequence joins TRBV5-1 and TRBJ2-4; D might be TRBD1 (6 bases). The CDR3 has 18 amino acids. The germline gives CDR1 SGHRS, CDR2 YFSETQ. V lost 4 bases and J 1 base, leaving 21 bases between the germline ends. The whole variable domain, filled in from reference TRBV5-1 and TRBJ2-4, reads KAGVTQTPRYLIKTRGQQVTLSCSPISGHRSVSWYQQTPGQGLQFLFEYFSETQRNKGNFPGRFSGRQFSNSRSEMNVSTLELGDSALYLCASSIAQQGGVAKNIQYFGAGTRLSVL.

In its sample, this clonotype was seen a few times. The CDR3 nucleotides read TGCGCCAGCAGCTTGGGACCAGGGACGGCCGAGCAGTACTTC. Its protein product is CASSLGPGTAEQYF. This chain links TRBV5-1 with TRBJ2-7; D possibly matches TRBD1 or TRBD2 (5 bases each). This CDR3 spans 14 amino acids. The ends were cut back, 0 bases at V and 6 bases at J, with 13 bases in the middle. Looked up from germline, CDR1 is SGHRS and CDR2 is YFSETQ.

This sequence joins TRBV20-1 and TRBJ2-5; possibly TRBD2 for D (5 bases). Germline V gene lookup returns CDR1 DFQATT and CDR2 SNEGSKA (reference sequence). With 7 bases removed from V and 3 bases from J, the gap between germline ends came to 15 bases. This CDR3 comprises 13 residues. CDR3 sequence (DNA): TGCAGTGGAAGGTGGCGGACTGAAGAGACCCAGTACTTC. Its protein is CSGRWRTEETQYF.

The chain recombines TRBV28 with TRBJ1-5; 7 bases agree with TRBD1. Losses at the gene ends were 1 base for V and 6 bases for J; bases not matched to a gene: 21. This CDR3 has 20 amino acids. The V gene's germline CDR1 is MDHEN and CDR2 SYDVKM. This CDR3 reads CASSLSHRGGGLTFCQPQHF. Here the CDR3 DNA reads TGTGCCAGCAGTTTATCCCACAGGGGTGGGGGACTCACGTTTTGTCAGCCCCAGCATTTT.

This clonotype was picked up a small number of times. This sequence joins TRBV6-1 and TRBJ1-1; possibly TRBD1 for D (5 bases). This CDR3 region has 14 residues. V was cut by 6 bases and J by 5 bases, with 16 bases left in between. Germline loops: CDR1 MNHNS, CDR2 SASEGT. As DNA, the CDR3 is TGTGCCAGCAGGGCCCAAGGGGTGGGTACTGAAGCTTTCTTT. Amino acid sequence: CASRAQGVGTEAFF.

This clonotype was picked up a small number of times. The V and J genes are TRBV15 and TRBJ2-5; D is undetermined. CDR3 length equals 15 residues. The V end was cut by 0 bases, the J end by 2 bases, with 10 bases between. The germline V gene encodes CDR1 LNHNV and CDR2 YYDKDF (reference sequence). CDR3 DNA: TGTGCCACCAGCAGAGATCTCCCAGGTCAAGAGACCCAGTACTTC. It codes for CATSRDLPGQETQYF.

This clonotype was seen a few times. This chain links TRBV20-1 with TRBJ1-1, with D tentatively TRBD1 (6 bases). Trimming pared 1 base from V and 3 bases from J, leaving 12 bases between. Germline V lookup: CDR1 DFQATT, CDR2 SNEGSKA (reference sequence). CDR3 length: 14 amino acids. The CDR3 bases are TGCAGTGCTAGAGGGGAGACAGGATACACTGAAGCTTTCTTT. Amino acids: CSARGETGYTEAFF.

This chain links TRBV4-1 with TRBJ2-1; D might be TRBD2 (5 bases). V was clipped by 0 bases and J by 5 bases, with 14 bases between them. Germline-derived CDR1 and CDR2 are MGHRA and YSYEKL. CDR3 length: 16 amino acids. The CDR3 here is CASSQDASGLDNEQFF. CDR3 bases: TGCGCCAGCAGCCAAGACGCCAGCGGACTTGACAATGAGCAGTTCTTC.

This clonotype was counted a few times. V gene TRBV7-9 combines with J gene TRBJ2-1; unclear D gene. CDR3 size: 12 residues. Trimming pared 5 bases from V and 3 bases from J, leaving 5 bases between. Germline V gene data show CDR1 as SEHNR and CDR2 as FQNEAQ (reference sequence). The chain's CDR3 is CASSPHYNEQFF. The CDR3 region has the DNA TGTGCCAGCAGCCCCCACTACAATGAGCAGTTCTTC.

CDR3 protein: CASSAPEGWYKQYF. DNA of the CDR3: TGTGCCAGCAGTGCTCCCGAGGGCTGGTACAAGCAGTACTTC. The chain combines TRBV6-1 with TRBJ2-7, with D possibly matching TRBD2 (5 bases). This CDR3 has 14 residues. Trimming stripped 4 bases from V and 8 bases from J, with 18 bases between. CDR1 and CDR2 from the germline V gene are MNHNS and SASEGT.

This clonotype occurred a few times. The chain carries TRBV5-5 and TRBJ2-7, with D possibly TRBD2 on 7 matching bases. The CDR3 is made up of 15 amino acids. From germline, CDR1 is SGHKS and CDR2 YYEKEE (reference sequence). With 7 bases removed from V and 0 bases from J, the gap between germline ends came to 17 bases. CDR3 in DNA: TGTGCCAGCGCGGGGGCCGCAAGGAGCTCCTACGAGCAGTACTTC. Translation gives CASAGAARSSYEQYF.

In DNA, the CDR3 is TGTGCCAGCAGCCCCATCGGGCCCTACTATGGCTACACCTTC. It yields the protein CASSPIGPYYGYTF. The J gene is TRBJ1-2, the V gene TRBV14; D remains unclear. The CDR3 runs 14 residues. Trimming shortened V by 4 bases and J by 3 bases, and 12 bases separated the two germline ends. From germline, CDR1 is SGHDN and CDR2 FVKESK.

Ten or more counts support this clonotype. This sequence joins TRBV28 and TRBJ2-7, with D perhaps TRBD2 (6 bases). CDR3 length: 13 amino acids. Between the trimmed V and J ends, which lost 3 bases and 3 bases, there was a span of 9 bases. Germline V lookup: CDR1 MDHEN, CDR2 SYDVKM. The CDR3 sequence is CASSLISGYEQYF. The CDR3 nucleotides are TGTGCCAGCAGTTTGATTAGCGGCTACGAGCAGTACTTC.

This clonotype was picked up a small number of times. The chain links TRBV7-2 to TRBJ2-2, with a possible D match to TRBD2 (6 bases). Germline values: CDR1 SGHTA, CDR2 FQGNSA. V lost 6 bases to trimming and J lost 6 bases, with 14 bases between them. This CDR3 contains 14 residues. The CDR3 spells CASSSGVAPGELFF. CDR3 in DNA: TGTGCCAGCAGTTCGGGGGTAGCTCCCGGGGAGCTGTTTTTT.

This clonotype was picked up a small number of times. This sequence joins TRBV20-1 and TRBJ1-1; 7 bases are a match to TRBD1. The length of the CDR3 is 13 residues. In germline, CDR1 is DFQATT, CDR2 SNEGSKA (reference sequence). Trimming took 3 bases from V and 3 from J; bases not matched to a gene: 4. This CDR3 reads CSARVTGDTEAFF. The DNA of the CDR3 is TGCAGTGCTAGGGTAACAGGGGACACTGAAGCTTTCTTT.

This chain connects TRBV28 to TRBJ2-7; possible D gene TRBD1, 6 bases. Germline CDR1 is MDHEN and CDR2 is SYDVKM. Trimming removed 5 bases from V and 7 bases from J, with 18 bases in between. This CDR3 contains 14 residues. CDR3 sequence: CASSDQTLRGEQYF. The CDR3, as DNA: TGTGCCAGCAGTGACCAGACCTTAAGGGGGGAGCAGTACTTC.

The rearrangement joins TRBV5-1 to TRBJ2-3; the match to TRBD2 covers 15 bases. The CDR3 length is 20 residues. CDR1 and CDR2 from the germline V gene are SGHRS and YFSETQ. J was trimmed by 1 base and V by 4 bases; bases with no gene match: 13. CDR3 DNA sequence: TGCGCCAGCAGCCAACTTCCTGGGACTAGCGGGAGGAGTGGCACAGATACGCAGTATTTT. Translating gives CASSQLPGTSGRSGTDTQYF.

Notes on this clonotype: Likely a read error: the CDR3 ends without its conserved phenylalanine or tryptophan. Because the CDR3's place on the DNA is in doubt, the DNA is left out and the CDR3 is given as listed by TCRdb. The chain recombines TRBV28 with TRBJ2-1; the listed D gene, TRBD1, was not tested against the DNA. The V gene's germline CDR1 is MDHEN and CDR2 SYDVKM. From its first to its last residue, the CDR3 has 12 amino acids. The CDR3 loop reads CASSPADRALYL.

The chain uses TRBV15 and TRBJ2-7; 7 bases map to TRBD1. This CDR3 is 15 amino acids long. V was pared by 5 bases and J by 3 bases, with 10 bases of the junction left unmatched. Germline loops: CDR1 LNHNV, CDR2 YYDKDF (reference sequence). The DNA for the CDR3 is TGTGCCACCAGCTCCCGACAGGGATCGGGCTACGAGCAGTACTTC. This gives the protein CATSSRQGSGYEQYF.

The chain joins TRBV20-1 to TRBJ2-5; 8 positions match TRBD2. Germline V CDR1 and CDR2: DFQATT, SNEGSKA (reference sequence). The CDR3 loop spans 13 amino acids. The CDR3 spells CTSRGRYQETQYF. The CDR3 nucleotides read TGCACCTCTCGCGGGAGGTACCAAGAGACCCAGTACTTC.

This clonotype was seen many times. This chain links TRBV28 with TRBJ1-6; D gene unclear. CDR1 is MDHEN, CDR2 SYDVKM, per germline. V lost 1 base, J lost 9 bases, and 7 bases lay in between. CDR3 length equals 13 residues. In nucleotides, the CDR3 is TGTGCCAGCAGTTTATTATTTCCTTCACCCCTCCACTTT. This codes for CASSLLFPSPLHF.

V is TRBV14 and J is TRBJ2-5; 11 bases fit TRBD2. The CDR3 covers 16 residues. Trimming removed 2 bases from V and 2 bases from J; junction bases left unmatched: 4. In germline, CDR1 is SGHDN, CDR2 FVKESK. CDR3 in DNA: TGTGCCAGCAGCCAACCGGGACTAGCGGCACAAGAGACCCAGTACTTC. Protein sequence: CASSQPGLAAQETQYF.

This clonotype appeared a few times. The rearrangement joins TRBV20-1 to TRBJ2-1; 8 bases line up with TRBD2. After removal of 0 bases from V and 4 bases from J, the junction contained 5 bases not matched to a gene. CDR1 DFQATT and CDR2 SNEGSKA come from the germline V gene (reference sequence). This CDR3 is built from 15 residues. The CDR3 DNA is TGCAGTGCTAGAGATTTACTAGCGGCTTACAATGAGCAGTTCTTC. This sequence encodes CSARDLLAAYNEQFF.